What follows are 20 T cell receptor beta chains derived from one specimen sequenced in a study of T-cell memory formation after mild COVID-19. From the 5' RACE reads, TCRdb called clonotypes with MiXCR, one entry per CDR3 protein. Of roughly 130,000 distinct CDR3 sequences in the sample, less than 6.5% were seen once. Sequencing input: PBMCs or a T cell subset sorted from them (not recorded which). The receptors originated from an adult woman who had mild COVID-19 (a few samples of this study predate the infection). Cell type and time point are not known.

This clonotype was seen only a few times. The rearrangement joins TRBV2 to TRBJ2-7; 7 bases match TRBD1. The CDR3 loop spans 14 amino acids. Germline-derived CDR1 and CDR2 are SNHLY and FYNNEI. With V trimmed by 7 bases and J by 2 bases, 8 bases remained unmatched. CDR3 protein: CASTRGRGTYEQYF. The DNA for the CDR3 is TGTGCCAGCACCCGAGGCAGGGGGACCTACGAGCAGTACTTC.

There are many counts of this clonotype. The chain recombines TRBV24-1 with TRBJ2-5; maybe TRBD1 (6 bases). Trimming stripped 3 bases from V and 5 bases from J, with 15 bases between. The CDR3 spans 15 residues. Looked up from germline, CDR1 is KGHDR and CDR2 is SFDVKD. The CDR3 region has the DNA TGTGCCACCAGTGATCCCCTAGACAGGACGGAGACCCAGTACTTC. Protein product: CATSDPLDRTETQYF.

This clonotype came up a few times. The J gene is TRBJ1-1, the V gene TRBV19, with D unclear. V was shortened by 7 bases and J by 0 bases, with 9 bases between the two germline ends. Germline CDR1 LNHDA, CDR2 SQIVND (reference sequence). The CDR3 sequence is 13 residues long. The CDR3 DNA is TGTGCCAGTACCCTTTTAATGAACACTGAAGCTTTCTTT. The encoded protein is CASTLLMNTEAFF.

The V call is TRBV2, the J call TRBJ1-2; no definite D call. Per germline, CDR1 SNHLY and CDR2 FYNNEI. CDR3 length: 15 residues. V was pared by 4 bases and J by 3 bases, with 15 bases between. The CDR3 nucleotides are TGTGCCAGCAGTGGTACACGGACGAGTTACTATGGCTACACCTTC. Its translation is CASSGTRTSYYGYTF.

This clonotype was counted a few times. V and J are TRBV12-3 or TRBV12-4 and TRBJ2-7, with 8 positions matching TRBD2. Trimming at V came to 3 bases and at J to 3 bases, leaving 4 bases not matched to a gene. The CDR3 runs to 14 residues. CDR3 nucleotides: TGTGCCAGCAGTTTCGGGGGGGCGGACTACGAGCAGTACTTC. Amino acids: CASSFGGADYEQYF.

This clonotype was seen only a few times. V and J are TRBV7-9 and TRBJ2-3; maybe TRBD1 (6 bases). CDR3 size: 18 residues. Germline CDR1 and CDR2: SEHNR and FQNEAQ (reference sequence). V was cut by 5 bases and J by 2 bases, with 23 bases left in between. The CDR3 DNA sequence: TGTGCCAGCAGCCAAAGGACCGTCTCCAGGGGTATCACAGATACGCAGTATTTT. This translates into CASSQRTVSRGITDTQYF.

The chain has TRBV20-1 and TRBJ1-5; D not certain. Per the germline V gene, CDR1 is DFQATT and CDR2 is SNEGSKA (reference sequence). V was shortened by 5 bases and J by 0 bases, with 11 bases between the two germline ends. The CDR3 contains 14 residues. The CDR3 bases are TGCAGTGCTCAGAGGTTCGATAGCAATCAGCCCCAGCATTTT. Protein product: CSAQRFDSNQPQHF.

The chain carries TRBV7-9 and TRBJ1-2; the match to TRBD1 covers 11 bases. Germline trimming cut 5 bases from V and 8 bases from J; bases unmatched to any gene: 10. Germline V lookup: CDR1 SEHNR, CDR2 FQNEAQ (reference sequence). The CDR3 length is 15 residues. In DNA form, the CDR3 reads TGTGCCAGCAGCCCGGACAGGGGGCGCCTATACGGCTACACCTTC. Translating it yields CASSPDRGRLYGYTF.

This clonotype was seen repeatedly, ten times or more. V gene TRBV12-3 or TRBV12-4 combines with J gene TRBJ2-5; D perhaps matches TRBD1 (6 bases). Trimming stripped 7 bases from V and 1 base from J, with 10 bases between. The CDR3 is 13 residues long. The CDR3, as DNA: TGTGCCAGCAAAACAGGGCCCCAAGAGACCCAGTACTTC. As protein: CASKTGPQETQYF.

J is TRBJ2-1 and V is TRBV6-8, with unresolved D. The CDR3 has 17 residues. From germline, CDR1 is MNHGY and CDR2 SAAAGT. The germline V and J ends were trimmed by 0 bases and 1 base, with 13 bases remaining between them. The CDR3 loop is CASSYSPTKLSYNEQFF. CDR3 coding DNA: TGTGCCAGCAGTTACTCGCCGACAAAACTGTCCTACAATGAGCAGTTCTTC.

This clonotype has at least ten counts. V usage is TRBV20-1 and J usage is TRBJ2-3; the D gene is possibly TRBD2 (6 bases). The CDR3 contains 10 residues. V lost 4 bases and J 10 bases, leaving 9 bases between the germline ends. Looked up from germline, CDR1 is DFQATT and CDR2 is SNEGSKA (reference sequence). CDR3: CSAKGEAQYF. The DNA of the CDR3 is TGCAGTGCTAAAGGGGAGGCGCAGTATTTT.

In this sample, this clonotype turned up many times. J is TRBJ1-4 and V is TRBV12-3 or TRBV12-4; D is unclear. This CDR3 comprises 12 residues. V shed 3 bases and J shed 8 bases, with 7 bases lying between them. CDR3 sequence reads: CASSFPGEKLFF. The CDR3 nucleotides read TGTGCCAGCAGTTTCCCGGGGGAAAAACTGTTTTTT.

This clonotype was recorded many times. CDR3 in DNA: TGCAGTGCCGGACGAAGCGGGGGAGCGAACACCGGGGAGCTGTTTTTT. It yields the protein CSAGRSGGANTGELFF. The chain recombines TRBV20-1 with TRBJ2-2, with 8 positions matching TRBD2. V shed 6 bases and J 0 bases; nucleotides not matched to a gene: 9. The CDR3 has 16 amino acids. Germline V gives CDR1 DFQATT, CDR2 SNEGSKA (reference sequence).

The table lists this clonotype with a few counts. The chain joins TRBV5-1 to TRBJ1-1; TRBD1 matches at 9 bases. This CDR3 spans 17 amino acids. After removal of 0 bases from V and 7 bases from J, the junction contained 13 bases not matched to a gene. Germline V gene lookup returns CDR1 SGHRS and CDR2 YFSETQ. The CDR3 protein is CASSLGAASGTGSEAFF. The CDR3 bases are TGCGCCAGCAGCTTGGGTGCCGCCTCTGGGACAGGGAGTGAAGCTTTCTTT.

This clonotype was seen a few times. The J gene is TRBJ2-4, the V gene TRBV11-1; 11 bases agree with TRBD2. After removal of 5 bases from V and 1 base from J, the junction contained 13 bases not matched to a gene. The germline gives CDR1 SGHAT, CDR2 FQDESV (reference sequence). This CDR3 has 19 amino acids. This CDR3 is CASSPRGEVAGGAKNIQYF. The CDR3 bases are TGTGCCAGCAGCCCCCGAGGAGAGGTAGCGGGAGGGGCCAAAAACATTCAGTACTTC.

This clonotype showed up just a few times. The rearrangement joins TRBV7-9 to TRBJ2-7, with D possibly TRBD2 on 5 matching bases. V gave up 2 bases and J gave up 7 bases, with 12 bases separating them. Germline values: CDR1 SEHNR, CDR2 FQNEAQ (reference sequence). The CDR3 runs to 13 residues. CDR3 in amino acids: CASSLIKGDEQYF. CDR3 in DNA: TGTGCCAGCAGCTTAATAAAGGGAGATGAGCAGTACTTC.

The chain carries TRBV6-2 or TRBV6-3 and TRBJ1-2; D remains ambiguous. The CDR3 sequence is 12 residues long. Germline CDR1 MNHEY, CDR2 SVGEGT. Trimming cost V 5 bases and J 4 bases, with 8 bases left between them. The CDR3 DNA reads TGTGCCAGCAGTGATATGGGCTATGGCTACACCTTC. Translated: CASSDMGYGYTF.

This clonotype was seen many times. J is TRBJ1-5 and V is TRBV7-2, with D possibly being TRBD1 (6 bases). The germline V gene has CDR1 SGHTA and CDR2 FQGNSA. Trimming shortened V by 6 bases and J by 3 bases, and 12 bases separated the two germline ends. CDR3 length equals 14 residues. The CDR3 nucleotides read TGTGCCAGCAGAGGAACAGGGCTCAATCAGCCCCAGCATTTT. It encodes CASRGTGLNQPQHF.

The genes are TRBV7-9 and TRBJ1-4; no clear D. Germline lookup yields CDR1 SEHNR and CDR2 FQNEAQ (reference sequence). The CDR3 is made up of 14 amino acids. Trimming took off 5 bases at V and 2 bases at J, with 9 bases between the two ends. The CDR3 DNA sequence: TGTGCCAGCAGCACCGGGTCTACTAATGAAAAACTGTTTTTT. Amino acid sequence: CASSTGSTNEKLFF.

This clonotype showed up just a few times. CDR3 sequence (DNA): TGCAGTGCTAGAGGTTATCCGACAGGGGCAAGCTCCTACGAGCAGTACTTC. Protein sequence: CSARGYPTGASSYEQYF. This chain links TRBV20-1 with TRBJ2-7, with TRBD1 matching 8 bases. The germline gives CDR1 DFQATT, CDR2 SNEGSKA (reference sequence). V lost 1 base, J lost 0 bases, and 11 bases stayed unmatched. The CDR3 is made up of 17 amino acids.